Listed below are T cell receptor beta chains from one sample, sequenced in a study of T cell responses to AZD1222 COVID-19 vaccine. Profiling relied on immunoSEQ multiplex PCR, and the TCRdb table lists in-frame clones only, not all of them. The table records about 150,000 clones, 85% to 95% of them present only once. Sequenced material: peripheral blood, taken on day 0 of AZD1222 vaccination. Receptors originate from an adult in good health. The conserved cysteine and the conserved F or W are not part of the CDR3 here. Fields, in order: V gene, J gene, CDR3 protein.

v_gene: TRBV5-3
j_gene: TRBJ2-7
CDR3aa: ARSLVGGIGYEQY

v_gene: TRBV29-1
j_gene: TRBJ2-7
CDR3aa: SVRGRVVDEQY

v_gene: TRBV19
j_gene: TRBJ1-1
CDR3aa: ASSSILGGTEAF

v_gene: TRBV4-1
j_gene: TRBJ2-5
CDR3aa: ASSQGAGSNQETQY

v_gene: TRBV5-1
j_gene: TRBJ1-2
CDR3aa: ASSMGGQGNGYT

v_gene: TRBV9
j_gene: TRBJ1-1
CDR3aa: ASSVVGTGNTEAF

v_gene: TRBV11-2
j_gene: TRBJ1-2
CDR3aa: ASSLDTGLIYGYT

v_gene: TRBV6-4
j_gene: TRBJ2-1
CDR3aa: ASSDSKTSGENEQF

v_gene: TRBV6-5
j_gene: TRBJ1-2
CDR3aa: ASRTQTGKGYGYT

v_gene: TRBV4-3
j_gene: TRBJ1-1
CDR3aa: ASSQERGATEAF

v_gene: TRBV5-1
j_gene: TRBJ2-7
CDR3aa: ASSLGTGTSYEQY

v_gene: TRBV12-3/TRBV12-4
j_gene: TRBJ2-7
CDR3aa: ASSLVGGYEQY

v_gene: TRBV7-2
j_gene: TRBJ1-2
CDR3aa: ASSLWTGVANYGYT

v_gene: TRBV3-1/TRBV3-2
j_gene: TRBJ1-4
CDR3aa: ASSQDRLDWANEKLF

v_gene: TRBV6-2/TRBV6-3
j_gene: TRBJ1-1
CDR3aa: ASSRDPSNTEAF

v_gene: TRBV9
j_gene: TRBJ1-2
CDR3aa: ASSVAGAYGYT

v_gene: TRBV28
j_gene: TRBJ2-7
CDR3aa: ASTRAAGTYEQY

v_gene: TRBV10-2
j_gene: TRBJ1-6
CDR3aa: ASSGQGSNSPLH